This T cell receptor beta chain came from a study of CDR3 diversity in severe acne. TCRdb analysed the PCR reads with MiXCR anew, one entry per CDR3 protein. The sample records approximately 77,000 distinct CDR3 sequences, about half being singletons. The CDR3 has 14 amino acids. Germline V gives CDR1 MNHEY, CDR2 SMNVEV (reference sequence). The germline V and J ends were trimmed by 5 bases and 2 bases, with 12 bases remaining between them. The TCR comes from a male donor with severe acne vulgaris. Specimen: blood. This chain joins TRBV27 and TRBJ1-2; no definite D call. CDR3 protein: CASSPRSVNYGYTF. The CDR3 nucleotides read TGTGCCAGCAGTCCCCGATCTGTGAACTATGGCTACACCTTC.